These T cell receptor beta chains were read from a single sample in a study of human T cells and chemical hapten exposure. TCRdb re-analysed the RACE reads in MiXCR, keeping a single row per CDR3 protein. The sample has about 170,000 distinct CDR3 sequences, 25% to 35% seen once. The specimen comprised whole blood, sampled in connection with sensitization to the hapten diphenylcyclopropenone (DPC). The source is a young woman with alopecia areata. Some clones in this sample may be carry-over from other donors' samples. Each CDR3 is given without its conserved first and last residue. Not all rows give a size; the values are once, few, many and, for expanded clones, a class.

j_call clone_size v_call cdr3_aa
TRBJ1-2 NA TRBV4-1 ASSQSDRGYGYT
TRBJ2-6 NA TRBV6-5 ASSYKTYSGANVLT
TRBJ2-2 few TRBV4-1 ASSHPTGGRNTGELF
TRBJ2-5 NA TRBV7-2 ASSPPGQEQETQY
TRBJ1-3 few TRBV12-3/TRBV12-4 ASSLHGDRAFGGNTIY
TRBJ2-2 few TRBV6-4 ASSYARGTGELF
TRBJ2-1 NA TRBV20-1 SAQTSGTYNEQF
TRBJ1-3 few TRBV7-6 ASSSLLDSSGNTIY
TRBJ2-5 NA TRBV4-3 ASSRDRGETQY
TRBJ2-3 NA TRBV20-1 TSLTVGYTDTQY
TRBJ1-2 few TRBV5-1 ASSLVPVYGYT